A single sample gave rise to the 11 T cell receptor beta chains below, sequenced in a study of beta chain features in type 1 diabetes. Their target antigens are unknown. Study conclusions and caveats: Within each of all four CD4+ subsets, Type 1 diabetes patients had TCRB CDR3s that were moderately but significantly shorter.

Expressed TCRB transcripts were sequenced, since all the RNA that had been isolated was reverse transcribed. Sequenced by immunoSEQ multiplex PCR; TCRdb stores in-frame clones only, minus some. The table lists 680,000 or so clones, 13% of them singletons, with approximately 0.02% in the top ten. The sequenced sample was naive CD4+ T cells from blood. The origin of the receptors is a man aged 18 to 30 with type 1 diabetes.

The chain joins TRBV27 to TRBJ2-3; 7 nucleotides line up with TRBD2. Per germline, CDR1 MNHEY and CDR2 SMNVEV (reference sequence). After removal of 10 bases from V and 2 bases from J, the junction contained 9 bases not matched to a gene. The length of the CDR3 is 14 residues. Here the CDR3 reads CATGSGSHTDTQYF. The CDR3 coding sequence is TGTGCCACCGGTAGCGGGTCCCACACAGATACGCAGTATTTT.

This clone was seen a few times. This chain connects TRBV9 to TRBJ2-5, with 14 bases identical to TRBD2. This CDR3 contains 16 residues. Germline trimming cut 4 bases from V and 2 bases from J; bases unmatched to any gene: 4. Germline CDR1 is SGDLS and CDR2 is YYNGEE. As DNA, the CDR3 is TGTGCCAGCAGCCCCTGGACTAGCGGGGGGCAAGAGACCCAGTACTTC. It specifies CASSPWTSGGQETQYF.

This clone was seen once. This rearrangement joins TRBV6-5 to TRBJ1-5, with 7 positions matching TRBD1. The junction had 6 bases not matched to a gene; V was cut back by 2 bases and J by 5 bases. In germline, CDR1 is MNHEY, CDR2 SVGAGI. This CDR3 spans 15 amino acids. CDR3 in amino acids: CASSYRATGHQPQHF. The CDR3 DNA sequence: TGTGCCAGCAGTTACAGGGCGACAGGGCATCAGCCCCAGCATTTT.

The V call is TRBV28, the J call TRBJ2-3; D tentatively reads TRBD1 or TRBD2 (5 bases each). V was trimmed by 1 base and J by 0 bases, leaving 8 bases between them. The CDR3 is made up of 15 amino acids. Germline V gene data show CDR1 as MDHEN and CDR2 as SYDVKM. The CDR3 DNA reads as TGTGCCAGCAGTTTATCGGGGCTGAGCACAGATACGCAGTATTTT. Protein sequence: CASSLSGLSTDTQYF.

This clone was picked up a small number of times. Written as DNA, the CDR3 is TGTGCCAGCAGCTTTTCACCAGGACAGGGGCTCGACTATGGCTACACCTTC. It is translated as CASSFSPGQGLDYGYTF. V and J are TRBV7-2 and TRBJ1-2, with TRBD1 matching 9 bases. Germline CDR1 reads SGHTA; CDR2 reads FQGNSA. Trimming removed 3 bases from V and 3 bases from J; junction bases left unmatched: 11. The CDR3 spans 17 residues.

Only a few counts were recorded for this clone. The V and J genes are TRBV30 and TRBJ1-4; TRBD1 is a possible D gene (6 bases). The CDR3 sequence is 16 residues long. V was trimmed by 0 bases and J by 6 bases, leaving 17 bases between them. CDR1 is GTSNPN and CDR2 is SVGIG in the germline V gene (reference sequence). The CDR3 spells CAWSVGQLSGYEKLFF. DNA for the CDR3: TGTGCCTGGAGTGTAGGACAGCTCTCGGGGTATGAAAAACTGTTTTTT.

The chain carries TRBV7-9 and TRBJ2-2; D may be TRBD1 or TRBD2 (5 bases each). The CDR3 runs to 17 residues. V gave up 5 bases and J gave up 7 bases, with 23 bases separating them. Germline V gene lookup returns CDR1 SEHNR and CDR2 FQNEAQ (reference sequence). CDR3 bases: TGTGCCAGCAGCCAGTTAGGGACGGCACTAAAGTTCGGGGAGCTGTTTTTT. Encoded protein: CASSQLGTALKFGELFF.

This clone has only a few counts. V and J are TRBV28 and TRBJ1-1; unclear D gene. CDR1 is MDHEN and CDR2 is SYDVKM in the germline V gene. This CDR3 contains 14 residues. V lost 8 bases to trimming and J lost 6 bases, with 19 bases between them. The CDR3 DNA reads TGTGCCAGCGGAATAGACCCCTCACGGGCTGAAGCTTTCTTT. As protein: CASGIDPSRAEAFF.

The chain has TRBV30 and TRBJ1-1; D unclear. The CDR3 runs 11 residues. Germline V CDR1 and CDR2: GTSNPN, SVGIG (reference sequence). V lost 0 bases and J 11 bases, leaving 10 bases between the germline ends. CDR3 nucleotides: TGTGCCTGGAGTGTAGCTGTGGCGGCTTTCTTT. Residues: CAWSVAVAAFF.

This clone turned up a few times. The gene calls are TRBV13 and TRBJ2-7, with TRBD1 as a possible D gene (5 bases). Germline lookup yields CDR1 PRHDT and CDR2 FYEKMQ (reference sequence). The CDR3 contains 16 residues. Trimming took 2 bases from V and 7 from J, leaving 21 bases between them. The CDR3 DNA reads TGTGCCAGCAGCTTACAGGGCCCCGGACCCCCAGGGGAGCAGTACTTC. As protein: CASSLQGPGPPGEQYF.

The chain joins TRBV30 to TRBJ2-7; D is unresolved. Trimming took 5 bases from V and 1 from J, leaving 12 bases between them. This CDR3 has 13 amino acids. Per germline, CDR1 GTSNPN and CDR2 SVGIG (reference sequence). The chain's CDR3 is CAWEPGQSYEQYF. CDR3 nucleotide sequence: TGTGCCTGGGAACCGGGCCAATCCTACGAGCAGTACTTC. The full variable domain, in which reference TRBV30 and TRBJ2-7 provide the parts outside the CDR3, is SQTIHQWPATLVQPVGSPLSLECTVEGTSNPNLYWYRQAAGRGLQLLFYSVGIGQISSEVPQNLSASRPQDRQFILSSKKLLLSDSGFYLCAWEPGQSYEQYFGPGTRLTVT.